This T cell receptor beta chain was observed in a study of T cells in women clearing cervical HPV infection (dated by TCRdb to 2016 to 2018). Context from the whole study: The cases were about 27 women with histologically confirmed HPV16-related CIN3 or worse, and 2 of these cases were invasive cancers. Five blinded duplicates per group were added as quality controls, giving around 60 samples: some 50 participants and 10 replicates. Cases had a median age of roughly 35 years compared with 38 to 40 for controls, and baseline characteristics showed no significant differences between the groups. Blood from cases was drawn at the visit where the lesion was first identified, while blood from controls was drawn once the infection was no longer detected. HLA typing was available for only a few women, so HLA type could not be excluded as a confounder. The controls were around 26 women whose single incident HPV16 infection cleared within 12 months with no development of precancer or cancer. In the parent cohort, some 10,000 women aged 18 or older were enrolled in Guanacaste, Costa Rica, during about 1993 to 1994 and were followed for seven years. Cases and controls were matched on age within five years and on year of sample collection. An exploratory proof-of-principle case-control study, nested within the Guanacaste HPV Natural History Study in Costa Rica, was conducted to compare TCR repertoires across cervical HPV16 outcomes. For cases, a median interval of nearly 150 days, with an interquartile range of 90 to 200 days, was observed between lesion detection and blood sampling.

Study-wide conclusions, independent of this receptor: Because the number of T cells per sample was unknown, the richness differences could reflect varying T-cell content rather than repertoire biology. Across sequencing depths, CIN3+ cases showed significantly higher TCR repertoire richness than controls, but evenness did not differ between the groups. Whether associations preceded infection or resulted from infection could not be shown with the cross-sectional design, and effector/memory subsets and HPV-specific T cells were not isolated. Cases had lower TRBV6-7 relative abundance than controls (about 0.099% versus 0.16%; Bonferroni P = 0.0008). Random forest classifiers combining richness and V gene abundances distinguished cases from controls with an estimated AUC of about 0.8.

Every participant had a single incident cervical HPV16 infection, and prevalent HPV16 infections were excluded. Cervical HPV DNA was detected with MY09/MY11 PCR, and genotyping was done with dot-blot hybridization. Fifteen mL of heparinized blood were centrifuged, and the buffy coat was aliquoted, frozen at -30°C, then stored at -80°C. QIAGEN kits were used to extract genomic DNA from buffy coat specimens. The CDR3 runs 15 residues from the cysteine to the phenylalanine. The DNA shown is the part of the CDR3 that was read: 36 bases, in frame from base 1. Per the germline V gene (reference sequence), LNHDA is the CDR1 and SQIVND is the CDR2. With respect to this clone: There is no known antigen for this receptor. The sequenced fragment ends 3 residues before the CDR3 boundary, so the rest is inferred from the germline J gene.

Using the immunoSEQ assay, multiplex PCR amplified TCR beta CDR3 regions from an average of approximately 1,300 ng of genomic DNA per sample. The assay corrected primer bias using a complete synthetic TCR repertoire to establish an amplification baseline. The amplicons were sequenced on the Illumina platform. The authors' pipeline ran thus. Sequences were error-corrected by clustering with frequency ratios and a modified nearest-neighbor algorithm and were then analyzed in the immunoSEQ Analyzer with IMGT gene definitions. At each rarefaction depth, TCR richness and evenness were averaged across 20 rarefaction repeats, and samples with fewer sequences than that depth were excluded. V, D and J gene relative abundances were compared between groups with Wilcoxon rank sum tests, applying FDR correction. An intraclass correlation of approximately 96% for TCR richness and an average of roughly 76% across 65 or so gene segments were obtained from the blinded duplicates. Not all clones reach the TCRdb copy of this immuneACCESS table, which keeps in-frame sequences only. Checked studies attribute under half of the gap to unresolved V genes and leave the rest unexplained. Clone size and the V and J calls come from that table; the DNA yielded D and trimming. The table for this sample shows about 39,000 clones. In total, the top ten clones hold around 6% of the sample.

The sequence was collected from a woman aged 18-70 years with a cervical HPV16 infection that either progressed to CIN3+ or cleared (not recorded which). This receptor chain uses TRBV19 and TRBJ2-3; the central 9 bases match TRBD1. The sequenced sample was blood buffy coat. Partial CDR3 DNA: TGTGCCAGTAGTTGGCGACAGGGGGGAGCTCAGCCG. Translated, this gives CASSWRQGGAQP. The whole CDR3 protein reads CASSWRQGGAQPQYF.